This entry is about one T cell receptor (beta chain). Germline loops: CDR1 MRHNA, CDR2 SNTAGT. V dropped 5 bases and J dropped 2; count of bases not matched to a gene: 23. The CDR3 totals 21 residues. Each patient came to thyroid surgery without any prior treatment (of any kind). With MiXCR, TCRdb reprocessed the PCR reads. The sample holds roughly 7,000 clones, approximately 39% seen once. The source of the sample is a study of metastatic and nonmetastatic thyroid tumors. As for the study in general: Repertoire comparisons spanned blood and tumor or nodule tissue from malignant and benign thyroid patients.

What was sequenced was tumor tissue. The rearrangement uses TRBV6-4 and TRBJ1-5; 8 bases line up with TRBD1. The sequence was collected from a female donor with papillary thyroid cancer or a benign thyroid nodule (not recorded which). Some clones in this sample may be carry-over from other donors' samples. In DNA, the CDR3 is TGTGCCAGCAGTCCCCTGACCTATTCGGGGCAGGGGGCGTCTCGCAATCAGCCCCAGCATTTT. Its protein is CASSPLTYSGQGASRNQPQHF.